The 22 T cell receptor beta chains below all came from one sample that was sequenced in a study of CD8 T cells in Susac syndrome. Reverse transcription of about 0.45 to 1 ug RNA used random hexamers. TCRdb processed the immunoSEQ multiplex PCR reads anew with MiXCR; each CDR3 protein has one entry. Among around 140,000 distinct CDR3 sequences listed, approximately 95% were seen once. Sequenced material: CD4+ T cells from PBMCs. These receptors were collected from a human donor with multiple sclerosis.

In DNA, the CDR3 is TGCAGTGCTCGTCGGGTCACTGAAGCTTTCTTT. It encodes CSARRVTEAFF. The rearrangement uses TRBV20-1 and TRBJ1-1; no firm D call. The CDR3 runs 11 residues. Germline CDR1 DFQATT, CDR2 SNEGSKA (reference sequence). V shed 5 bases and J shed 4 bases, with 8 bases lying between them.

This clonotype was seen a single time. CDR3 protein: CAWSGSGNRGYTF. DNA for the CDR3: TGTGCCTGGAGCGGCTCGGGTAATAGGGGCTACACCTTC. The chain employs TRBV30 and TRBJ1-2, with unresolved D. The germline V gene encodes CDR1 GTSNPN and CDR2 SVGIG (reference sequence). This CDR3 has 13 residues. V shed 3 bases and J shed 8 bases, with 16 bases lying between them.

This CDR3 is CASSLEWPSTDTQYF. The CDR3 region has the DNA TGTGCCAGCAGCTTAGAGTGGCCTAGCACAGATACGCAGTATTTT. The rearrangement joins TRBV7-2 to TRBJ2-3; D not certain. The germline V gene encodes CDR1 SGHTA and CDR2 FQGNSA. This CDR3 region has 15 residues. Trimming cost V 1 base and J 0 bases, with 8 bases left between them.

The chain recombines TRBV2 with TRBJ2-7, with 9 bases fitting TRBD2. The length of the CDR3 is 15 residues. Germline CDR1 reads SNHLY; CDR2 reads FYNNEI. Trimming removed 7 bases from V and 6 bases from J; junction bases left unmatched: 13. The CDR3 sequence: CASTATGTSQVEQYF. The CDR3 DNA reads as TGTGCCAGCACCGCCACCGGGACTAGCCAAGTCGAGCAGTACTTC.

The V gene is TRBV6-1, the J gene TRBJ2-5; the match to TRBD2 covers 14 bases. This CDR3 comprises 18 residues. CDR1 and CDR2 from the germline V gene are MNHNS and SASEGT. Unmatched junction bases numbered 10, after V lost 6 bases and J lost 1 base. CDR3 loop: CASRFGLAGGPSQETQYF. The CDR3 DNA sequence: TGTGCCAGCAGATTCGGACTAGCGGGGGGACCTTCCCAAGAGACCCAGTACTTC.

The DNA for the CDR3 is TGTGCCAGCTCCTTGGGGGCGCTGCCGAACTATGGCTACACCTTC. This gives the protein CASSLGALPNYGYTF. The chain has TRBV7-9 and TRBJ1-2, with D perhaps matching TRBD1 (6 bases). This CDR3 is 15 amino acids long. With 8 bases removed from V and 2 bases from J, the gap between germline ends came to 18 bases. CDR1 is SEHNR and CDR2 is FQNEAQ in the germline V gene (reference sequence). Full variable domain (remainder filled in from reference TRBV7-9 and TRBJ1-2): DTGVSQNPRHKITKRGQNVTFRCDPISEHNRLYWYRQTLGQGPEFLTYFQNEAQLEKSRLLSDRFSAERPKGSFSTLEIQRTEQGDSAMYLCASSLGALPNYGYTFGSGTRLTVV.

The chain recombines TRBV27 with TRBJ2-5; TRBD1 matches 9 bases. CDR1 and CDR2 (germline): MNHEY, SMNVEV (reference sequence). The CDR3 has 15 amino acids. Losses at the gene ends were 6 bases for V and 2 bases for J; bases not matched to a gene: 7. The CDR3 region is CASSTGQGIQETQYF. In DNA, the CDR3 is TGTGCCAGCAGCACCGGACAGGGGATACAAGAGACCCAGTACTTC.

The chain couples TRBV12-3 or TRBV12-4 to TRBJ1-5; 9 positions agree with TRBD1. With 6 bases clipped from V and 3 bases from J, the junction kept 6 bases outside the gene matches. The CDR3 runs to 15 residues. DNA for the CDR3: TGTGCCAGCAGCAAGGACAGGGGCGACAATCAGCCCCAGCATTTT. Encoded protein: CASSKDRGDNQPQHF.

The chain joins TRBV6-2 or TRBV6-3 to TRBJ2-6, with D perhaps given as TRBD1 or TRBD2 (5 bases each). The CDR3 length is 17 residues. The V end was cut by 10 bases, the J end by 4 bases, with 23 bases between. Germline V gene sequence: CDR1 MNHEY, CDR2 SVGEGT. CDR3 DNA sequence: TGTGCCATCAATCAGAGAGGGGCCGCGGCGGGGGCCAACGTCCTGACTTTC. It translates to CAINQRGAAAGANVLTF.

The rearrangement joins TRBV20-1 to TRBJ2-3; D is undetermined. Germline CDR1 DFQATT, CDR2 SNEGSKA (reference sequence). Trimming removed 7 bases at V and 2 bases at J, with 13 bases between. The CDR3 loop spans 13 amino acids. The CDR3 here is CSVTATYTDTQYF. The CDR3 nucleotides read TGCAGTGTCACCGCGACCTACACAGATACGCAGTATTTT.

The chain combines TRBV5-1 with TRBJ2-1, with D hard to call. CDR3 length equals 12 residues. Germline V gene sequence: CDR1 SGHRS, CDR2 YFSETQ. The V gene lost 4 bases and the J gene lost 7 bases, with 9 bases spanning the gap. CDR3 DNA sequence: TGCGCCAGCAGCCTTAGTCGGAATGAGCAGTTCTTC. Translating gives CASSLSRNEQFF.

The V call is TRBV4-1, the J call TRBJ2-6; 8 positions agree with TRBD1. Germline V gene sequence: CDR1 MGHRA, CDR2 YSYEKL. Trimming removed 2 bases from V and 0 bases from J; junction bases left unmatched: 12. This CDR3 is built from 20 residues. The CDR3 sequence: CASSQLAIGQGLSGANVLTF. CDR3 bases: TGCGCCAGCAGCCAATTGGCGATAGGACAGGGCCTCTCTGGGGCCAACGTCCTGACTTTC.

The chain has TRBV12-3 or TRBV12-4 and TRBJ2-2; no clear D gene. V shed 5 bases and J shed 4 bases, with 17 bases lying between them. The CDR3 is 16 residues long. The DNA for the CDR3 is TGTGCCAGCAGTCAAACGGGCCATTCGAGCACCGGGGAGCTGTTTTTT. The encoded protein is CASSQTGHSSTGELFF.

The CDR3, as DNA: TGCAGTGCTAGACAGGGGGCGGGCGAGCAGTACTTC. The encoded protein is CSARQGAGEQYF. The chain joins TRBV20-1 to TRBJ2-7; 8 positions match TRBD1. The trim removed 2 bases at V and 6 bases at J, leaving 3 bases unmatched. Germline CDR1 reads DFQATT; CDR2 reads SNEGSKA (reference sequence). This CDR3 has 12 residues.

V gene TRBV20-1 combines with J gene TRBJ1-2; D not resolved. Germline values: CDR1 DFQATT, CDR2 SNEGSKA (reference sequence). Trimming took off 0 bases at V and 1 base at J, with 18 bases between the two ends. The CDR3 covers 17 residues. The CDR3 DNA sequence: TGCAGTGCTAGAGATTGGTCCCTAAACCCCCTTAACTATGGCTACACCTTC. Amino acid sequence: CSARDWSLNPLNYGYTF.

The J gene is TRBJ2-4, the V gene TRBV23-1; D remains ambiguous. TRBV23-1 has ORF status, its function being uncertain. CDR3 size: 15 residues. V was shortened by 4 bases and J by 3 bases, with 13 bases between the two germline ends. As DNA, the CDR3 is TGCGCCAGCAGTCGCGGCAGAAAATACAAAAACATTCAGTACTTC. Amino acid sequence: CASSRGRKYKNIQYF.

This sequence joins TRBV4-2 and TRBJ2-2; D remains unclear. The germline gives CDR1 LGHNA, CDR2 YNFKEQ. The CDR3 loop spans 13 amino acids. Trimming took off 2 bases at V and 7 bases at J, with 8 bases between the two ends. This CDR3 is CASSQKGGGELFF. Here the CDR3 DNA reads TGTGCCAGCAGCCAAAAGGGCGGCGGGGAGCTGTTTTTT.

As DNA, the CDR3 is TGTGCCAGCAGCTCAACAGGGTCCGCCCTCCACTTT. It is translated as CASSSTGSALHF. The chain combines TRBV3-1 with TRBJ1-6, with D perhaps matching TRBD1 (6 bases). Germline CDR1 LGHDT, CDR2 YNNKEL (reference sequence). The CDR3 is made up of 12 amino acids. V was trimmed by 5 bases and J by 14 bases, leaving 13 bases between them.

This chain links TRBV6-1 with TRBJ2-6; D perhaps matches TRBD1 (6 bases). CDR1 and CDR2 from the germline V gene are MNHNS and SASEGT. Trimming stripped 7 bases from V and 1 base from J, with 14 bases between. There are 16 residues in the CDR3. The CDR3 bases are TGTGCCAGCACCCGGGACATTCCTTCTGGGGCCAACGTCCTGACTTTC. It codes for CASTRDIPSGANVLTF.

This clonotype was found once. This chain uses TRBV27 with TRBJ2-4; TRBD1 matches at 9 bases. J lost 0 bases, V lost 10 bases, and 7 bases had no gene match. CDR1 is MNHEY and CDR2 is SMNVEV in the germline V gene (reference sequence). This CDR3 contains 15 residues. The DNA of the CDR3 is TGTGCCACATCACAGGGGGCGTTAGCCAAAAACATTCAGTACTTC. It yields the protein CATSQGALAKNIQYF.

The chain links TRBV18 to TRBJ2-7; 7 bases are shared with TRBD1. V gave up 9 bases and J gave up 3 bases; unmatched junction bases: 8. The germline V gene encodes CDR1 KGHSH and CDR2 LQKENI. The CDR3 covers 13 residues. The chain's CDR3 is CASSPRTGYEQYF. CDR3 DNA sequence: TGTGCCAGTAGTCCCCGGACAGGCTACGAGCAGTACTTC.

The CDR3 DNA sequence: TGCAGCGTTGAAGGAGGGACAGGGGAGGAATGGAAGACCCAGTACTTC. Its translation: CSVEGGTGEEWKTQYF. The chain links TRBV29-1 to TRBJ2-5, with 10 bases that match TRBD1. The J segment lost 6 bases and the V segment lost 1 base, leaving 11 bases of the junction unmatched. The CDR3 totals 16 residues. From germline, CDR1 is SQVTM and CDR2 ANQGSEA.